This T cell receptor (beta chain) was observed in a study of blood T cells in healthy people across ages. Germline CDR1 SSHAT, CDR2 FNYEAQ (reference sequence). The CDR3 extends over 14 amino acids. Trimming took off 5 bases at V and 1 base at J, with 10 bases between the two ends. With a J-beta primer mix and a sample-barcoded 5' primer, a second PCR ran about 7 to 12 cycles. Any given sample supplied a minimum of 3 million CDR3-containing paired-end reads. TCRdb re-analysed the 5' RACE reads in MiXCR, keeping a single row per CDR3 protein. This repertoire shows some 710,000 distinct CDR3 sequences, 22% found once; its top ten account for 22%. Healthy Caucasian individuals from Russia aged about 6 to 100 served as donors. Study-wide results and limits: More naive CD4+ cells and higher diversity were found in long-lived than in aged donors. With age, beta diversity per million T cells declined roughly linearly, significantly by approximately 40.

On this clonotype itself: Its antigen is as yet unknown.

The sample taken for sequencing was blood. This receptor was obtained from a man aged 65 to 79 in good health. The V gene is TRBV7-7, the J gene TRBJ2-3; no reliable D call. CDR3 protein: CASSPARGTDTQYF. The CDR3 DNA reads as TGTGCCAGCAGCCCAGCGCGAGGCACAGATACGCAGTATTTT.